This TCR beta chain was identified during a study of technical replicates of blood from four donors. This CDR3 has 14 amino acids. V was shortened by 5 bases and J by 1 base, with 12 bases between the two germline ends. CDR1 SGHNT and CDR2 YYREEE come from the germline V gene (reference sequence). This table comes from immunoSEQ multiplex PCR, and its TCRdb copy is limited to in-frame clones, with some not included. Among more than 65,000 clones listed, nearly 96% were seen once. This sequence originates from a human donor in good health. This rearrangement joins TRBV5-4 to TRBJ2-5; possible D gene TRBD1, 6 bases. The specimen sequenced was T cells isolated from PBMCs. The CDR3 DNA follows: TGTGCCAGCAGTTATGCAGGGGCCCAAGAGACCCAGTACTTC. Translated, it gives CASSYAGAQETQYF.